This T cell receptor beta chain is drawn from a study of T cells in Graves' hyperthyroidism and ophthalmopathy (dated by TCRdb to about 2019). The study in broad terms: Peripheral blood samples were taken at initial diagnosis, before any treatment was given. TCR V-J signatures able to tell the groups apart were searched for in a discovery cohort of 95 to 100 patients, of whom more than 40 had Graves' ophthalmopathy and more than 55 had stable Graves' hyperthyroidism. Whether ophthalmopathy could be predicted prospectively was tested in an independent validation cohort made up of under 20 hyperthyroidism patients plus 17 patients who later progressed to ophthalmopathy. For training and testing, the 100 or so patients in the discovery cohort were randomly divided in a 7:3 ratio. The study also compared thyroid tissue and blood T-cell repertoires from roughly 6 Graves' hyperthyroidism patients. Following sampling, methimazole starting at 30 mg daily was given to hyperthyroidism patients, and high-dose intravenous methylprednisolone was given to ophthalmopathy patients. The paper describes TCR Vbeta CDR3 sequencing of some 130 peripheral blood samples, made up of 43 ophthalmopathy patients, approximately 73 hyperthyroidism patients and 17 progressor patients.

The TCR beta CDR3 regions were amplified from RNA transcripts. For the first round of RT-PCR on the TCR CDR3, the HTBI primer set was used together with the Qiagen OneStep RT-PCR kit. A second multiplex PCR round built the libraries, followed by size selection and purification. Libraries were sequenced paired-end with 100 bp reads on an Illumina HiSeq2000. The study's processing was this. Raw data were processed with SOAPnuke, discarding reads with adapters, uncalled bases, mean Phred below 15, or no exact constant-primer or identifier match. High-quality paired reads were merged with COPE v1.2.5, and unique nucleotide sequences were defined as clonotypes. Clonotypes were aligned to IMGT TRBV, TRBD and TRBJ reference segments using MiTCR v1.1. Only V-J combinations with frequency above 0.0001, covering about 99% of repertoires, were analysed. The TCS score was defined as the ratio of F50 (clonal expansion) to E x V (chaos), calculated using BLOSUM62-based TCRdist between CDR3 peptides within each V-J. Welch's t-statistics and random forest reduced around 520 V-J features to roughly 13, which were used in a naive Bayes classifier (R e1071). TCRdb trimmed public reads at Q25 via fastp, called clones via MiXCR and kept in-frame beta chains. Here each entry gathers all rows of one CDR3 protein and keeps the most common genes and DNA. The V and J calls here are based on TCRdb, not the publication. This sample holds around 300,000 distinct CDR3 sequences; roughly 22% were observed only once. About 60% of the sample goes to the ten largest clones.

Clipping removes 5 bases from V and 5 bases from J, with 9 as the unmatched junction base count. CDR1 and CDR2 (SGHRS, YFSETQ) derive from the germline V gene. The CDR3, from cysteine to phenylalanine, totals 14 residues. Just the 42-base CDR3 DNA is kept, in frame starting at base 1. Ophthalmopathy patients had moderately to severely active disease, with a Clinical Activity Score of 3 or more, a NOSPECS grade of 4 or more, and a disease duration of less than 3 months. Exclusion was applied to patients with uncontrolled infections, other autoimmune diseases, pregnancy or lactation. Diagnoses were established on the basis of clinical symptoms, serum thyroxine and TRAb, thyroid ultrasound, and orbital computed tomography. Ficoll-Paque density gradient centrifugation was used to isolate PBMCs from about 9 ml of fresh peripheral blood. Total RNA was extracted using Trizol reagent, and RNA quality was assessed on an Agilent 2100 Bioanalyzer.

This clonotype was counted between two and nine times. The antigen it binds to is not known. Base-call qualities are not available, and no considerably larger clone is one nucleotide away. Paper-wide results and their limitations: In validation, the model predicted progression to ophthalmopathy with approximately 70% sensitivity and approximately 78% specificity, a median of approximately 6.7 months before onset. No statistical method was used to fix the sample size in advance, and group allocation was not hidden from the investigators. Blood samples also contained most of the expanded thyroid clonotypes (frequency above 0.001), which suggests that blood repertoires may reflect thyroid immune responses. In cross-validation, a model built on a 13 V-J signature told ophthalmopathy apart from stable hyperthyroidism with approximately 91% sensitivity and around 83% specificity, and in testing the same model reached 80%/75%.

The receptor was isolated from a man aged 25-45 years with Graves' ophthalmopathy. The specimen was blood. The V gene is TRBV5-1 and the J gene is TRBJ1-2; a stretch of 7 junction bases matches TRBD1. The DNA is TGCGCCAGCAGATCGACAGGGCCGAATTATGGCTACACCTTC. The translation is CASRSTGPNYGYTF.